This entry lists 5 T cell receptor beta chains sequenced from one sample in a study of blood T cell repertoires in COVID-19 (TCRdb year 2020). The library was prepared using the immunoSEQ multiplex PCR assay. In its TCRdb copy, this immuneACCESS table keeps in-frame sequences only and misses some clones. Where compared with another copy, unresolved V genes explain less than half of these, and the others have no known cause. In this sample the table shows over 120,000 clones, 84% of which occur a single time. Roughly a tenth of the sample comes from the top ten. Sample: peripheral blood. The receptor source for this set is a man in his 60s with active or convalescent COVID-19.

The chain couples TRBV5-3 to TRBJ1-1; 9 bases line up with TRBD1. Being an ORF, TRBV5-3 has a function that is uncertain. The CDR3 is 16 residues long. Trimming removed 4 bases from V and 0 bases from J; junction bases left unmatched: 7. CDR3 in amino acids: CARSGRTGALNTEAFF. For the CDR3, the DNA is TGTGCCAGAAGCGGGAGGACAGGGGCCCTGAACACTGAAGCTTTCTTT.

The rearrangement joins TRBV7-2 to TRBJ2-2; possible D gene TRBD1, 5 bases. The CDR3 has 13 residues. Germline CDR1 reads SGHTA; CDR2 reads FQGNSA. Deletions cut 0 bases from V and 11 bases from J, with 10 bases between. CDR3 loop: CASSLAGPSELFF. In DNA form, the CDR3 reads TGTGCCAGCAGCTTAGCGGGGCCGTCCGAGCTGTTTTTT.

This clone was counted a few times. This chain connects TRBV5-1 to TRBJ2-7; the match to TRBD1 covers 8 bases. This CDR3 comprises 14 residues. With V trimmed by 0 bases and J by 3 bases, 2 bases remained unmatched. Per the germline V gene, CDR1 is SGHRS and CDR2 is YFSETQ. The CDR3: CASSLATGGYEQYF. Written as DNA, the CDR3 is TGCGCCAGCAGCTTGGCCACAGGGGGCTACGAGCAGTACTTC.

This clone was found once. The chain uses TRBV7-8 and TRBJ1-1; weak D call: TRBD1 (5 bases). Germline CDR1 is SGHVS and CDR2 is FQNEAQ. Trimming removed 0 bases from V and 4 bases from J, with 9 bases in between. The CDR3 has 14 amino acids. CDR3 region: CASSLAQGPTEAFF. The CDR3 DNA reads as TGTGCCAGCAGCTTAGCGCAGGGTCCCACTGAAGCTTTCTTT.

The DNA of the CDR3 is TGTGCCAGCAGCTTAGCACTTGCTGAAAAACTGTTTTTT. Protein: CASSLALAEKLFF. The rearrangement joins TRBV7-2 to TRBJ1-4; D is uncertain. CDR3 size: 13 residues. V shed 0 bases and J shed 7 bases, with 6 bases lying between them. In germline, CDR1 is SGHTA, CDR2 FQGNSA.